The rows below give T cell receptor beta chains drawn from one sample of a study of B cell selection in AIRE deficiency. TCRdb's table, derived via immunoSEQ multiplex PCR, lists solely in-frame clones and lacks some. Here the sample spans 750 to 950 clones, 82% being singletons. The material sequenced was conventional CD4+ T cells sorted from PBMCs. Source of these receptors: a human donor with AIRE deficiency. Each CDR3 is given with its conserved first and last residue. D genes are given only for firm matches. Rows may omit the clone size; those that give it use once, few, many or a size class.

D gene: TRBD2; clone size: -; J gene: TRBJ2-7; V gene: TRBV30; CDR3 DNA: TGTGCCTGGACCGGGACTAGCGTAAGCGAGCAGTACTTC; CDR3 protein: CAWTGTSVSEQYF
D gene: TRBD2; clone size: -; J gene: TRBJ2-1; V gene: TRBV28; CDR3 DNA: TGTGCCAGCAGTTTAGTAGGGTGGGCTGGGACTAGCGTCTACAATGAGCAGTTCTTC; CDR3 protein: CASSLVGWAGTSVYNEQFF
D gene: TRBD2; clone size: few; J gene: TRBJ2-7; V gene: TRBV18; CDR3 DNA: TGTGCCAGCTCACCCGGGACTAGCGTCTCCTACGAGCAGTACTTC; CDR3 protein: CASSPGTSVSYEQYF
D gene: TRBD1; clone size: -; J gene: TRBJ1-4; V gene: TRBV2; CDR3 DNA: TGTGCCAGCAGTACTAACCCACAGGGGGCTTCAGAAAAACTGTTTTTT; CDR3 protein: CASSTNPQGASEKLFF
D gene: TRBD2; clone size: -; J gene: TRBJ2-7; V gene: TRBV29-1; CDR3 DNA: TGCAGCGTAAGACTAGCGGGAGCCACCGAGCAGTACTTC; CDR3 protein: CSVRLAGATEQYF
D gene: -; clone size: -; J gene: TRBJ1-2; V gene: TRBV28; CDR3 DNA: TGTGCCAGCAGCTGGACTGACTATGGCTACACCTTC; CDR3 protein: CASSWTDYGYTF
D gene: -; clone size: -; J gene: TRBJ2-3; V gene: TRBV18; CDR3 DNA: TGTGCCAGCTCACCGGCAGGGCTTTACGGTACAGATACGCAGTATTTT; CDR3 protein: CASSPAGLYGTDTQYF
D gene: -; clone size: -; J gene: TRBJ2-6; V gene: TRBV2; CDR3 DNA: TGTGCCAGCAGTGATGCCCACTCTGGGGCCAACGTCCTGACTTTC; CDR3 protein: CASSDAHSGANVLTF
D gene: -; clone size: -; J gene: TRBJ1-5; V gene: TRBV19; CDR3 DNA: TGTGCCAGTAGTATAGGTGCAGATTATAGAGTTCAGCCCCAGCATTTT; CDR3 protein: CASSIGADYRVQPQHF
D gene: TRBD2; clone size: -; J gene: TRBJ2-7; V gene: TRBV6-6; CDR3 DNA: TGTGCCAGCAGTACGGGACTAGCGGGACGTTCCTACGAGCAGTACTTC; CDR3 protein: CASSTGLAGRSYEQYF
D gene: -; clone size: -; J gene: TRBJ2-1; V gene: TRBV4-1; CDR3 DNA: TGCGCCAGCAGCCAACCTCTAGCGAAAGAAGACCATGAGCAGTTCTTC; CDR3 protein: CASSQPLAKEDHEQFF